This TCR beta chain was sequenced in a study of blood T cell repertoires in COVID-19 (dated by TCRdb to between 2020 and 2021). Regarding the research as a whole: Collaborator samples came from the United States, Italy and Spain and covered acute and convalescent phases of COVID-19. Where available, HLA class I and class II types were obtained from metadata supplied by the sample provider rather than from assay-based typing. Nearly every sample came with metadata listing a de-identified subject ID, COVID-19 status, age in years and sex. The prospective study material was composed of cDNA or gDNA derived from T cells, B-cell-depleted T cells, or PBMCs. The samples were drawn from two sources: the first 160 participants of the ongoing ImmuneRACE study, and 1,000 to 1,500 subjects contributed by 6 global collaborators. Deeply sampled blood TCRbeta repertoires from subjects exposed to, actively infected with, or recovered from COVID-19 were included in the dataset. A freely available public database, intended as a resource for researchers studying the immune response to SARS-CoV-2, is where the repertoires were released. What the work shows at the level of the full study, not this receptor alone: Clinical and demographic metadata were provided uncurated, with the amount varying by source and participant.

TCRbeta CDR3 regions were amplified from genomic DNA using the immunoSEQ Assay, a bias-controlled multiplex PCR. In the original analysis: The number of nucleated cells in each sample was estimated by amplification of reference gene primers within the assay. Sequence reads were collapsed and filtered to measure the absolute abundance of every unique TCRbeta CDR3 rearrangement. For each sample, productive Simpson clonality was calculated as the square root of Simpson's diversity index over productive rearrangements. This is the immuneACCESS table as TCRdb keeps it, with only in-frame sequences that have V and J called. A part of the clones is gone; compared with another copy, unresolved V genes explain less than half, and the rest is unexplained. Clonal size and the V and J genes are those of that table, whereas D and trimming came from the DNA. This sample is represented by 90,000 to 100,000 clones; around nine tenths of them were singletons. Of the sample, about 9.4% falls within the top ten clones.

Whole blood was collected in K2EDTA tubes by collaborating institutions according to the institutions' own protocols. For TCRbeta analysis, collaborator samples were shipped as frozen whole blood, as isolated PBMCs, or as DNA extracted from either sample type. The CDR3, from cysteine to phenylalanine, totals 14 residues. The sequence is cut down to CDR3 DNA, 42 bases in frame from base 1. Sequences MNHEY (CDR1) and SVGAGI (CDR2) are obtained from the germline V gene. Trimming removed 8 bases from V and 0 bases from J, leaving 13 bases between the germline ends. A word on this clone: The antigen it recognizes is unknown. Base qualities are not recorded, but no much larger clone differs from it by a single base.

The sequenced sample was peripheral blood. Recombination linked TRBV6-5 to TRBJ1-2; the D gene is unclear. The TCR comes from a man aged 45-65 years with acute or convalescent COVID-19. The DNA is TGTGCCAGCTTAAAGACATTAGCTAACTATGGCTACACCTTC. It translates to CASLKTLANYGYTF.